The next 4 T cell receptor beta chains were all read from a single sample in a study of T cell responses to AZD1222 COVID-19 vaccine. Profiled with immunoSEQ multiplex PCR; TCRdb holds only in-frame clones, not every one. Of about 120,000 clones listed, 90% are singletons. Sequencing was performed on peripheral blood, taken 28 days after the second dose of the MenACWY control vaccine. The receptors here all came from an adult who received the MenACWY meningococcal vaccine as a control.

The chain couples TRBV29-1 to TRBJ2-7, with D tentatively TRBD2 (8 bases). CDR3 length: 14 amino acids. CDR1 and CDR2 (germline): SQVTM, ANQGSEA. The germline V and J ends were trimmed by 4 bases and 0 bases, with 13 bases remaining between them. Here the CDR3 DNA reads TGCAGCGTTGGAGCGGGGGACAGCTCCTACGAGCAGTACTTC. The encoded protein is CSVGAGDSSYEQYF.

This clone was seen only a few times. As DNA, the CDR3 is TGTGCCAGCAGCTTAAGAGGGACTGAAGCTTTCTTT. The encoded protein is CASSLRGTEAFF. The rearrangement joins TRBV7-9 to TRBJ1-1; D not certain. The CDR3 covers 12 residues. CDR1 is SEHNR, CDR2 FQNEAQ, per germline (reference sequence). V lost 2 bases to trimming and J lost 5 bases, with 6 bases between them.

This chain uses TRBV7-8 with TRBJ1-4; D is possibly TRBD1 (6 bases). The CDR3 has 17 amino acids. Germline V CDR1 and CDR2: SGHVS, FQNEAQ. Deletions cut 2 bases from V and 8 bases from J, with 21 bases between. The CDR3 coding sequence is TGTGCCAGCAGCTTAACTCCTAATGGGGGCGGAGGGGAAAAACTGTTTTTT. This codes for CASSLTPNGGGGEKLFF.

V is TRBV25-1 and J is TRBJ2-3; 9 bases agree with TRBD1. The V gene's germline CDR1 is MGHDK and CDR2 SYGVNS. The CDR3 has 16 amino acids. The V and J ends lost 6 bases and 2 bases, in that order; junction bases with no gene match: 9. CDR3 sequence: CASSQQGALSTDTQYF. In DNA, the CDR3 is TGTGCCAGCAGCCAACAGGGGGCGCTTTCCACAGATACGCAGTATTTT.